The 18 T cell receptor beta chains in this list originate from one sample, sequenced in a study of T cell responses to AZD1222 COVID-19 vaccine. Using immunoSEQ multiplex PCR, the repertoire was profiled, and TCRdb retains in-frame clones only, with some absent. The table lists some 110,000 clones, around 84% of them singletons. The material sequenced was peripheral blood, taken 28 days after the second AZD1222 dose. These receptors were obtained from an adult who received the AZD1222 COVID-19 vaccine.

The chain is built from TRBV28 and TRBJ1-2; 8 nucleotides line up with TRBD1. Germline CDR1 is MDHEN and CDR2 is SYDVKM. This CDR3 has 15 amino acids. J gave up 2 bases and V 2 bases, and 4 bases lay outside the gene matches. The CDR3: CASSLRQGKNYGYTF. The CDR3 coding sequence is TGTGCCAGCAGTTTACGACAGGGGAAAAACTATGGCTACACCTTC.

The chain uses TRBV3-1 (or the pseudogene TRBV3-2) and TRBJ1-4; 8 positions agree with TRBD1. CDR1 and CDR2 (germline): LGHDT, YNNKEL (reference sequence). V lost 0 bases, J lost 4 bases, and 4 bases stayed unmatched. The CDR3 spans 16 residues. The CDR3 sequence is CASSQEGTGHNEKLFF. In DNA, the CDR3 is TGTGCCAGCAGCCAAGAAGGGACAGGCCATAATGAAAAACTGTTTTTT.

V gene TRBV24-1 combines with J gene TRBJ2-3; no clear D gene. The CDR3 totals 16 residues. Germline loops: CDR1 KGHDR, CDR2 SFDVKD. Trimming cost V 4 bases and J 0 bases, with 13 bases left between them. CDR3: CATSDLTDPSTDTQYF. As DNA, the CDR3 is TGTGCCACCAGTGACCTGACGGATCCGAGCACAGATACGCAGTATTTT.

The chain recombines TRBV19 with TRBJ1-3, with a possible D match to TRBD1 (5 bases). V lost 5 bases and J lost 2, with 13 bases in between. Germline V CDR1 and CDR2: LNHDA, SQIVND (reference sequence). CDR3 length: 15 amino acids. The CDR3 nucleotides read TGTGCCAGTAGTCCCGGCGGGGGAACTGGAAACACCATATATTTT. Encoded protein: CASSPGGGTGNTIYF. The full variable domain, completed using reference TRBV19 and TRBJ1-3, is DGGITQSPKYLFRKEGQNVTLSCEQNLNHDAMYWYRQDPGQGLRLIYYSQIVNDFQKGDIAEGYSVSREKKESFPLTVTSAQKNPTAFYLCASSPGGGTGNTIYFGEGSWLTVV.

The V and J genes are TRBV6-6 and TRBJ1-1, with a weak D call TRBD1 (5 bases). Germline values: CDR1 MNHNY, CDR2 SVGAGI (reference sequence). This CDR3 region has 15 residues. The germline V and J ends were trimmed by 1 base and 6 bases, with 15 bases remaining between them. The CDR3 DNA reads TGTGCCAGCAGTTACTTCCTTGGGGGTGGCCCTGAAGCTTTCTTT. Translated: CASSYFLGGGPEAFF.

J is TRBJ2-1 and V is TRBV5-1; D call uncertain. Trimming cost V 4 bases and J 3 bases, with 2 bases left between them. CDR3 length: 11 amino acids. The germline V gene has CDR1 SGHRS and CDR2 YFSETQ. CDR3 nucleotide sequence: TGCGCCAGCAGCGACTACAATGAGCAGTTCTTC. Encoded protein: CASSDYNEQFF.

The CDR3 protein is CASKKGRIGADTQYF. CDR3 sequence (DNA): TGTGCCAGCAAGAAGGGGAGGATAGGAGCAGATACGCAGTATTTT. The chain couples TRBV2 to TRBJ2-3; possible D gene TRBD2, 6 bases. Trimming cost V 7 bases and J 4 bases, with 18 bases left between them. This CDR3 contains 15 residues. Germline V gives CDR1 SNHLY, CDR2 FYNNEI. The complete variable domain, with remaining parts taken from reference TRBV2 and TRBJ2-3, reads EPEVTQTPSHQVTQMGQEVILRCVPISNHLYFYWYRQILGQKVEFLVSFYNNEISEKSEIFDDQFSVERPDGSNFTLKIRSTKLEDSAMYFCASKKGRIGADTQYFGPGTRLTVL.

CDR3 DNA: TGCGCCAGCAGCCAAGAGATCAGGAGAGGGACCCAGTACTTC. Protein: CASSQEIRRGTQYF. This chain connects TRBV4-3 to TRBJ2-5, with no clear D. The CDR3 has 14 residues. V lost 0 bases, J lost 7 bases, and 12 bases lay in between. Germline CDR1 is LGHNA and CDR2 is YSLEER.

This clone was found once. This sequence joins TRBV6-1 and TRBJ2-7, with a possible D match to TRBD2 (6 bases). The CDR3 is 16 residues long. Germline CDR1 is MNHNS and CDR2 is SASEGT. V lost 3 bases, J lost 0 bases, and 15 bases lay in between. The CDR3 nucleotides read TGTGCCAGCAGTGATTATGGGGGAGGCGCCTCCTACGAGCAGTACTTC. Encoded protein: CASSDYGGGASYEQYF.

This clone was observed a handful of times. V gene TRBV6-6 combines with J gene TRBJ1-5; no firm D call. The germline CDR1 and CDR2 sequences are MNHNY and SVGAGI (reference sequence). Trimming took off 5 bases at V and 9 bases at J, with 11 bases between the two ends. The CDR3 has 12 amino acids. CDR3 coding DNA: TGTGCCAGCAGTCTACAAGGGTTGCCCCAGCATTTT. Translation gives CASSLQGLPQHF.

V gene TRBV25-1 combines with J gene TRBJ1-6; no clear D. Germline loops: CDR1 MGHDK, CDR2 SYGVNS. V shed 1 base and J shed 7 bases, with 5 bases lying between them. The CDR3 consists of 13 residues. CDR3: CASSEFRNSPLHF. The CDR3 DNA sequence: TGTGCCAGCAGTGAATTCAGGAATTCACCCCTCCACTTT.

The chain combines TRBV20-1 with TRBJ2-7, with D possibly TRBD1 on 6 matching bases. The CDR3 is made up of 13 amino acids. The germline V gene has CDR1 DFQATT and CDR2 SNEGSKA (reference sequence). Trimming left V 3 bases short and J 3 bases short, with 12 bases between. CDR3 nucleotides: TGCAGTGCTAGTGACCCGGACAGCTACGAGCAGTACTTC. Protein product: CSASDPDSYEQYF.

The chain recombines TRBV2 with TRBJ1-4; no clear D. V was clipped by 4 bases and J by 5 bases, with 11 bases between them. CDR1 SNHLY and CDR2 FYNNEI come from the germline V gene. This CDR3 region has 14 residues. The CDR3 sequence is CASSAGWLNEKLFF. As DNA, the CDR3 is TGTGCCAGCAGTGCGGGATGGCTGAATGAAAAACTGTTTTTT. Complete variable domain (other parts from reference TRBV2 and TRBJ1-4): EPEVTQTPSHQVTQMGQEVILRCVPISNHLYFYWYRQILGQKVEFLVSFYNNEISEKSEIFDDQFSVERPDGSNFTLKIRSTKLEDSAMYFCASSAGWLNEKLFFGSGTQLSVL.

The genes are TRBV10-3 and TRBJ1-2; D is ambiguous. CDR3 size: 11 residues. Trimming left V 10 bases short and J 7 bases short, with 13 bases between. Germline CDR1 is ENHRY and CDR2 is SYGVKD. For the CDR3, the DNA is TGTGCCACCTGCCGCCAACCTGGCTACACCTTC. Translation: CATCRQPGYTF.

This clone was recorded a few times. This chain joins TRBV11-2 and TRBJ2-5, with D possibly TRBD2 on 5 matching bases. The CDR3 is 12 amino acids. V lost 3 bases and J lost 9, with 11 bases in between. Germline CDR1 SGHAT, CDR2 FQNNGV. The CDR3 bases are TGTGCCAGCAGCTTCTTACTAGGTCCCCAGTACTTC. Translation gives CASSFLLGPQYF.

V gene TRBV7-2 combines with J gene TRBJ2-5; 7 nucleotides agree with TRBD2. The germline V gene encodes CDR1 SGHTA and CDR2 FQGNSA. The CDR3 contains 13 residues. Trimming removed 3 bases from V and 4 bases from J; junction bases left unmatched: 2. CDR3 coding DNA: TGTGCCAGCAGCTTGGGGGGGTCAGAGACCCAGTACTTC. It encodes CASSLGGSETQYF.

The chain combines TRBV2 with TRBJ2-5; D is unclear. CDR1 is SNHLY, CDR2 FYNNEI, per germline. The V gene lost 2 bases and the J gene lost 5 bases, with 12 bases spanning the gap. CDR3 length: 14 residues. CDR3 DNA sequence: TGTGCCAGCAGTGAAAGGACCGCTTTTGAGACCCAGTACTTC. Translation gives CASSERTAFETQYF.

This chain links TRBV6-5 with TRBJ2-7, with TRBD1 matching over 8 bases. With V trimmed by 4 bases and J by 3 bases, 8 bases remained unmatched. The length of the CDR3 is 15 residues. Germline V gene sequence: CDR1 MNHEY, CDR2 SVGAGI. CDR3 nucleotide sequence: TGTGCCAGCAGTTCATCCACGACAGGGGTCTACGAGCAGTACTTC. This translates into CASSSSTTGVYEQYF.